What follows are 9 T cell receptor beta chains derived from one specimen sequenced in a study of blood T cell repertoires in COVID-19. Clones were read by immunoSEQ multiplex PCR, and TCRdb kept only the in-frame ones, dropping some. In the table there are approximately 210,000 clones, more than 65% of which are singletons. The sequencing input was peripheral blood. Source of these receptors: a woman aged 80 or over with acute or convalescent COVID-19.

The V gene is TRBV28, the J gene TRBJ1-1, with 9 bases that match TRBD1. Germline CDR1 is MDHEN and CDR2 is SYDVKM. The CDR3 loop spans 16 amino acids. J gave up 6 bases and V 7 bases, and 15 bases lay outside the gene matches. For the CDR3, the DNA is TGTGCCAGCATCTCCTCATGGACAGGGGCCGGGGCTGAAGCTTTCTTT. Translated, it gives CASISSWTGAGAEAFF.

The chain couples TRBV28 to TRBJ1-2; D is unresolved. Trimming took off 2 bases at V and 6 bases at J, with 10 bases between the two ends. Germline lookup yields CDR1 MDHEN and CDR2 SYDVKM. The CDR3 is 13 amino acids. The CDR3: CASSLGIRDGYTF. The DNA of the CDR3 is TGTGCCAGCAGTTTAGGTATACGCGATGGCTACACCTTC.

This rearrangement joins TRBV5-5 to TRBJ2-7; the D gene is possibly TRBD1 (6 bases). The V gene lost 2 bases and the J gene lost 2 bases, with 17 bases spanning the gap. CDR3 length equals 16 residues. Per the germline V gene, CDR1 is SGHKS and CDR2 is YYEKEE (reference sequence). This CDR3 is CASSLTTGLMTYEQYF. The CDR3 nucleotides are TGTGCCAGCAGCTTAACGACAGGCTTGATGACCTACGAGCAGTACTTC.

The V call is TRBV11-3, the J call TRBJ1-1, with 7 positions matching TRBD1. V dropped 5 bases and J dropped 0; count of bases not matched to a gene: 6. The CDR3 length is 15 residues. Germline assignment: CDR1 SGHNT and CDR2 YENEEA. CDR3 nucleotides: TGTGCCAGCAGCCCCCCGGGACAGTTGAACACTGAAGCTTTCTTT. Translating gives CASSPPGQLNTEAFF.

The chain carries TRBV5-4 and TRBJ1-5, with TRBD1 matching 9 bases. The CDR3 runs to 15 residues. Germline assignment: CDR1 SGHNT and CDR2 YYREEE (reference sequence). The ends lost 4 bases at V and 6 bases at J; junction bases unmatched: 8. The DNA of the CDR3 is TGTGCCAGCAGCCCCGACAGGGGGACCGGTCAGCCCCAGCATTTT. This translates into CASSPDRGTGQPQHF.

The genes are TRBV23-1 and TRBJ1-2; TRBD1 aligns across 9 bases. TRBV23-1 is identified as an open reading frame with a role that is uncertain. This CDR3 has 16 amino acids. The V and J ends lost 3 bases and 0 bases, in that order; junction bases with no gene match: 5. The CDR3 region is CASSHNRGRTNYGYTF. The CDR3 region has the DNA TGCGCCAGCAGTCATAACAGGGGGCGAACTAACTATGGCTACACCTTC.

This chain uses TRBV27 with TRBJ1-1, with 8 positions matching TRBD1. CDR1 is MNHEY, CDR2 SMNVEV, per germline (reference sequence). V trimming: 3 bases; J trimming: 4 bases; junction bases outside the gene matches: 7. The CDR3 has 15 residues. This CDR3 reads CASSFSTGGGTEAFF. CDR3 sequence (DNA): TGTGCCAGCAGTTTCTCAACAGGGGGTGGCACTGAAGCTTTCTTT.

The chain joins TRBV2 to TRBJ2-3; 7 positions match TRBD2. This CDR3 has 15 amino acids. V lost 4 bases, J lost 0 bases, and 4 bases stayed unmatched. CDR1 SNHLY and CDR2 FYNNEI come from the germline V gene. The CDR3 DNA reads TGTGCCAGCAGTGGGGGAGCGGGGAGCACAGATACGCAGTATTTT. It codes for CASSGGAGSTDTQYF.

V usage is TRBV11-1 and J usage is TRBJ1-1, with TRBD1 matching 9 bases. The CDR3 has 14 residues. Germline-derived CDR1 and CDR2 are SGHAT and FQDESV (reference sequence). With 5 bases clipped from V and 2 bases from J, the junction kept 3 bases outside the gene matches. In DNA form, the CDR3 reads TGTGCCAGCAGCCAGGGACAGGGAAACACTGAAGCTTTCTTT. Protein sequence: CASSQGQGNTEAFF. The variable domain in full, with the rest retrieved from reference TRBV11-1 and TRBJ1-1, is EAEVAQSPRYKITEKSQAVAFWCDPISGHATLYWYRQILGQGPELLVQFQDESVVDDSQLPKDRFSAERLKGVDSTLKIQPAELGDSAMYLCASSQGQGNTEAFFGQGTRLTVV.